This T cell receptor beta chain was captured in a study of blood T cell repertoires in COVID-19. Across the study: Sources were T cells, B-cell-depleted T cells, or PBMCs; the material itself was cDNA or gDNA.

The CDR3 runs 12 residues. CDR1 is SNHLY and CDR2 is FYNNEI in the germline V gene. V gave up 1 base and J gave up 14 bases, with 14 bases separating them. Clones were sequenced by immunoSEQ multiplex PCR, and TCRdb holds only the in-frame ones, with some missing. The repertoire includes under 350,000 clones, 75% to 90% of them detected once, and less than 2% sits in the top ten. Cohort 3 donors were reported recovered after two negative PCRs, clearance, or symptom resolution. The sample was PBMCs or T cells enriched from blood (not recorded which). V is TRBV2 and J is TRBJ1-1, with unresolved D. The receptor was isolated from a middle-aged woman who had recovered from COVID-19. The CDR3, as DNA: TGTGCCAGCAGTGAAGGGTTGGGAGCGCTGTTCTTT. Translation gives CASSEGLGALFF.